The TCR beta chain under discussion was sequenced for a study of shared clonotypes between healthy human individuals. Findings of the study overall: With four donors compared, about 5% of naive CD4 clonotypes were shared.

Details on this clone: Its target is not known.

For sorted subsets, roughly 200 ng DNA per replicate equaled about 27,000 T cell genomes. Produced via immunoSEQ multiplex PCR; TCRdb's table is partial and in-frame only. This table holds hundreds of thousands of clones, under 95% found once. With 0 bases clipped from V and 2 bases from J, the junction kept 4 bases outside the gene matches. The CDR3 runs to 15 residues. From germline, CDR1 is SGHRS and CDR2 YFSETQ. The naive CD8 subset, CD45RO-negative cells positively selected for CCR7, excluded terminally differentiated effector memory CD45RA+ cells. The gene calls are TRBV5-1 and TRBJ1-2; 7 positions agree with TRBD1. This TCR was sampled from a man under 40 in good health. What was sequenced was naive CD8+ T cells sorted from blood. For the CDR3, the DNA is TGCGCCAGCAGCTTGGCCCAGGGGGTAAACTATGGCTACACCTTC. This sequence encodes CASSLAQGVNYGYTF.